The entry that follows covers one T cell receptor (beta chain) sequence. V lost 5 bases and J lost 2, with 19 bases in between. From germline, CDR1 is SEHNR and CDR2 FQNEAQ (reference sequence). This CDR3 spans 16 amino acids. These data belong to a study of shared clonotypes between healthy human individuals. Clones were sequenced by immunoSEQ multiplex PCR, and TCRdb holds only the in-frame ones, with some missing. The table records more than 2 million clones, 85% to 95% of them present only once. In the naive CD8 group, cells lacked CD45RO and were positively selected for CCR7, so terminally differentiated effector memory CD45RA+ cells were left out.

The sequencing input was naive CD8+ T cells sorted from blood. The chain combines TRBV7-9 with TRBJ2-7; perhaps TRBD2 as D (6 bases). The receptor's source is a man between 18 and 29 years old in good health. DNA for the CDR3: TGTGCCAGCAGCGCCCCTTTCCCGGGAGCAACCTACGAGCAGTACTTC. This codes for CASSAPFPGATYEQYF.